What follows is one T cell receptor (beta chain) and its context. The repertoire was sequenced with immunoSEQ multiplex PCR; TCRdb's copy has only in-frame clones and lacks some. The repertoire consists of about 77,000 clones, with approximately 87% occurring once and the leading ten covering roughly 2.2%. These data are taken from a study of radiation and T cells in renal cell carcinoma. The time point is: blood 4 weeks post-SBRT, at nephrectomy. Treatment denoted: 15 Gy SBRT to primary tumor, nephrectomy 4 weeks later. CDR1 and CDR2 (germline): MGHRA, YSYEKL. This CDR3 has 15 residues. V was pared by 1 base and J by 6 bases, with 13 bases between.

The source is a woman aged 55-75 years with renal cell carcinoma. Sequences were derived from blood, sampled from a patient whose treatment included radiotherapy and nephrectomy. This chain uses TRBV4-1 with TRBJ2-4; D gene ambiguous. The CDR3 is CASSQVGGSTNIQYF. The CDR3, as DNA: TGCGCCAGCAGCCAAGTGGGTGGCAGTACAAACATTCAGTACTTC.